The present T cell receptor beta chain was sequenced within a study of T cells in Graves' hyperthyroidism and ophthalmopathy. Study-level background: Peripheral blood specimens were obtained at initial diagnosis, prior to any treatment.

This clonotype was counted only a few times. Antigen specificity is unknown. The investigators amplified TCR beta CDR3 regions from RNA transcripts. During a first-round RT-PCR of the TCR CDR3, the HTBI primer set was used. TCRdb re-called the multiplex PCR reads through MiXCR, storing one row per CDR3 protein. The profile shows some 530,000 distinct CDR3 sequences, around a fifth of them singletons. V was shortened by 1 base and J by 1 base, with 5 bases between the two germline ends. CDR3 length: 13 residues. Germline V gene sequence: CDR1 MNHNS, CDR2 SASEGT. Investigators excluded patients with uncontrolled infection, other autoimmune disease, pregnancy or lactation. General study findings and limits: In simple terms, a model built on 13 V-J features told ophthalmopathy apart from stable hyperthyroidism.

The receptor was derived from a woman between 65 and 79 years old with Graves' ophthalmopathy. Sequencing was carried out using blood. The chain is built from TRBV6-1 and TRBJ2-7; the D is unclear. The CDR3 is CASSEDQSYEQYF. The CDR3 nucleotides are TGTGCCAGCAGTGAAGACCAATCCTACGAGCAGTACTTC.